Presented here are 24 T cell receptor beta chains from one specimen sequenced in a study of T cell responses to AZD1222 COVID-19 vaccine (dated by TCRdb to 2020 to 2022). To prepare the library, the immunoSEQ multiplex PCR assay was applied. The clones in this table, taken by TCRdb from immuneACCESS, are in-frame only. Not every clone is retained; where verified, under half of the shortfall comes from an unresolved V gene, and the cause of the rest is unknown. This sample is represented by 120,000 or so clones; about 85% of them were singletons. Less than 3.5% of the sample belongs to the ten largest clones. The time point label for this specimen denotes: baseline before first vaccination. The source material was peripheral blood, sampled on day 0 of AZD1222 vaccination. The receptors shown here come from an adult in good health.

This CDR3 reads CAISATIRDKAYEQYF. The CDR3 nucleotides read TGTGCCATCAGTGCCACAATCCGGGACAAGGCCTACGAGCAGTACTTC. The chain uses TRBV10-3 and TRBJ2-7, with D possibly TRBD1 on 6 matching bases. Germline CDR1 and CDR2: ENHRY and SYGVKD. Trimming removed 4 bases at V and 2 bases at J, with 18 bases between. There are 16 residues in the CDR3.

This chain uses TRBV3-1 (or the pseudogene TRBV3-2) with TRBJ1-2; D is undetermined. The CDR3 covers 16 residues. Germline V gene data show CDR1 as LGHDT and CDR2 as YNNKEL (reference sequence). Trimming removed 1 base from V and 5 bases from J, with 17 bases in between. CDR3 sequence reads: CASSQGPLISQYGYTF. CDR3 bases: TGTGCCAGCAGCCAAGGGCCCCTAATATCCCAATATGGCTACACCTTC.

The chain employs TRBV18 and TRBJ1-6, with D uncertain. Germline V gene lookup returns CDR1 KGHSH and CDR2 LQKENI. CDR3 size: 20 residues. V was cut by 1 base and J by 0 bases, with 19 bases left in between. The CDR3 sequence is CASSPRSPGARSSYNSPLHF. In DNA form, the CDR3 reads TGTGCCAGCTCACCACGAAGCCCGGGTGCCCGGAGCTCCTATAATTCACCCCTCCACTTT.

The chain combines TRBV11-2 with TRBJ2-2; tentatively, D is TRBD1 (5 bases). Germline V lookup: CDR1 SGHAT, CDR2 FQNNGV. Trimming stripped 5 bases from V and 5 bases from J, with 9 bases between. CDR3 length: 13 amino acids. The CDR3 coding sequence is TGTGCCAGCAGCGACAGCCCAACCGGGGAGCTGTTTTTT. Its protein product is CASSDSPTGELFF.

This rearrangement joins TRBV19 to TRBJ2-3; TRBD2 agrees at 9 bases. V was clipped by 6 bases and J by 2 bases; unmatched bases: 6. The CDR3 extends over 15 amino acids. Germline V gene data show CDR1 as LNHDA and CDR2 as SQIVND (reference sequence). The CDR3 region has the DNA TGTGCCAGTAGGAAGATAGCGGGGGTCACAGATACGCAGTATTTT. Its translation is CASRKIAGVTDTQYF.

This rearrangement joins TRBV5-1 to TRBJ1-2; 9 bases are a match to TRBD1. CDR3 size: 15 residues. V was pared by 4 bases and J by 1 base, with 5 bases of the junction left unmatched. CDR1 and CDR2 (germline): SGHRS, YFSETQ. In nucleotides, the CDR3 is TGCGCCAGCAGCCCCGGGACAGGGCTTAACTATGGCTACACCTTC. It codes for CASSPGTGLNYGYTF.

The rearrangement links TRBV28 to TRBJ2-7; D is perhaps TRBD1 (6 bases). Looked up from germline, CDR1 is MDHEN and CDR2 is SYDVKM. This CDR3 is 13 amino acids long. V was cut by 7 bases and J by 2 bases, with 12 bases left in between. The CDR3 reads CASTTGPPYEQYF. The CDR3 DNA is TGTGCCAGCACCACAGGGCCTCCCTACGAGCAGTACTTC.

CDR3 amino acids: CASSLVPRGNTEAFF. As DNA, the CDR3 is TGTGCCAGCAGCTTAGTCCCTCGAGGGAACACTGAAGCTTTCTTT. This chain connects TRBV7-2 to TRBJ1-1; D is unresolved. This CDR3 comprises 15 residues. Germline V gives CDR1 SGHTA, CDR2 FQGNSA. The V gene lost 1 base and the J gene lost 1 base, with 10 bases spanning the gap. The full variable domain, completed using reference TRBV7-2 and TRBJ1-1, is GAGVSQSPSNKVTEKGKDVELRCDPISGHTALYWYRQSLGQGLEFLIYFQGNSAPDKSGLPSDRFSAERTGGSVSTLTIQRTQQEDSAVYLCASSLVPRGNTEAFFGQGTRLTVV.

This chain connects TRBV6-6 to TRBJ1-1; D is perhaps TRBD1 (5 bases). In germline, CDR1 is MNHNY, CDR2 SVGAGI (reference sequence). The CDR3 has 12 amino acids. V was pared by 8 bases and J by 5 bases, with 12 bases between. The CDR3 is CASGGERTEAFF. CDR3 nucleotide sequence: TGTGCCAGCGGGGGTGAGAGGACTGAAGCTTTCTTT.

The rearrangement links TRBV2 to TRBJ2-1; 13 bases map to TRBD2. The germline V gene encodes CDR1 SNHLY and CDR2 FYNNEI. V lost 5 bases, J lost 13 bases, and 8 bases stayed unmatched. This CDR3 has 14 amino acids. CDR3 region: CASSSGLAGVSQFF. Written as DNA, the CDR3 is TGTGCCAGCAGTTCCGGACTAGCGGGAGTTTCCCAGTTCTTC.

This clone has a single count. The chain couples TRBV7-3 to TRBJ2-2, with TRBD1 identical over 8 bases. This CDR3 is built from 15 residues. The V gene end was trimmed by 4 bases and the J gene end by 4 bases; junction bases not matched to a gene: 5. Germline-derived CDR1 and CDR2 are SGHTA and FQGTGA. The CDR3 coding sequence is TGTGCCAGCAGCTCAAGGACAGGGAGCACCGGGGAGCTGTTTTTT. Translated: CASSSRTGSTGELFF.

This clone was observed a single time. For the CDR3, the DNA is TGCGCCAGCAAATCTCTGAGCGGAACTTCCTACGAGCAGTACTTC. Translated, it gives CASKSLSGTSYEQYF. This rearrangement joins TRBV5-1 to TRBJ2-7; a possible D gene is TRBD2 (5 bases). CDR1 is SGHRS and CDR2 is YFSETQ in the germline V gene. Deletions cut 6 bases from V and 1 base from J, with 17 bases between. The CDR3 extends over 15 amino acids.

This clone was seen only once. V is TRBV19 and J is TRBJ1-4, with a possible D match to TRBD1 (6 bases). Germline CDR1 reads LNHDA; CDR2 reads SQIVND (reference sequence). The length of the CDR3 is 14 residues. Trimming removed 7 bases at V and 5 bases at J, with 14 bases between. The CDR3 loop is CASISGGKNEKLFF. The CDR3 DNA is TGTGCCAGTATTTCTGGGGGCAAAAATGAAAAACTGTTTTTT.

This clone was detected only once. The chain combines TRBV4-3 with TRBJ2-2; 13 nucleotides line up with TRBD2. With 4 bases clipped from V and 6 bases from J, the junction kept 8 bases outside the gene matches. The CDR3 extends over 17 amino acids. Germline V gene data show CDR1 as LGHNA and CDR2 as YSLEER. CDR3 loop: CASSRRLAGGLAGELFF. The CDR3 coding sequence is TGCGCCAGCAGCCGGAGACTAGCGGGGGGTTTAGCCGGGGAGCTGTTTTTT.

This clone was counted between two and nine times. The chain carries TRBV13 and TRBJ1-1; no clear D. In germline, CDR1 is PRHDT, CDR2 FYEKMQ (reference sequence). The CDR3 is 17 residues long. CDR3 amino acids: CDYKGSPALAWNTEAFF. As DNA, the CDR3 is TGTGACTATAAAGGCAGTCCCGCCCTCGCATGGAACACTGAAGCTTTCTTT.

V usage is TRBV19 and J usage is TRBJ1-1, with 9 bases fitting TRBD1. Unmatched junction bases numbered 15, after V lost 1 base and J lost 0 bases. The CDR3 has 20 residues. Germline V lookup: CDR1 LNHDA, CDR2 SQIVND (reference sequence). DNA of the CDR3: TGTGCCAGTAGTATAGCCCACCCGAGACAGGGGGGCCCCATGAACACTGAAGCTTTCTTT. Its translation: CASSIAHPRQGGPMNTEAFF.

As to this clone: Germline is not matched at one junction end, which may reflect a read error. The chain links TRBV7-6 to TRBJ2-7, with 12 bases fitting TRBD1. Germline V lookup: CDR1 SGHVS, CDR2 FNYEAQ. This CDR3 region has 15 residues. In DNA, the CDR3 is TGTGCCAGCAGCTTAGGTCCGGGACAGGGGGCACCCTCACACTTC. This encodes CASSLGPGQGAPSHF.

The rearrangement uses TRBV6-1 and TRBJ2-1; D remains ambiguous. The V gene lost 1 base and the J gene lost 7 bases, with 8 bases spanning the gap. The CDR3 sequence is 13 residues long. Germline CDR1 MNHNS, CDR2 SASEGT. CDR3 loop: CASSEGPPNEQFF. CDR3 bases: TGTGCCAGCAGTGAAGGCCCCCCGAATGAGCAGTTCTTC.

The chain carries TRBV6-6 and TRBJ1-1; the D gene is possibly TRBD1 (5 bases). CDR1 and CDR2 from the germline V gene are MNHNY and SVGAGI (reference sequence). The CDR3 has 14 residues. Between the trimmed V and J ends, which lost 2 bases and 0 bases, there was a span of 7 bases. CDR3 amino acids: CASSYDRVNTEAFF. The CDR3 DNA sequence: TGTGCCAGCAGTTACGACAGAGTGAACACTGAAGCTTTCTTT.

This chain joins TRBV6-1 and TRBJ2-1; D is perhaps TRBD2 (5 bases). Germline lookup yields CDR1 MNHNS and CDR2 SASEGT. The CDR3 runs 15 residues. V shed 3 bases and J shed 2 bases, with 11 bases lying between them. The CDR3: CASSEIGKPYNEQFF. In DNA, the CDR3 is TGTGCCAGCAGTGAGATCGGGAAACCCTACAATGAGCAGTTCTTC.

The chain joins TRBV5-1 to TRBJ2-3; 15 bases are shared with TRBD2. The trim removed 7 bases at V and 4 bases at J, leaving 4 bases unmatched. The CDR3 loop spans 15 amino acids. Germline CDR1 is SGHRS and CDR2 is YFSETQ. CDR3 nucleotides: TGCGCCAGCCGGACTAGCGGGGGGGCCCCAGATACGCAGTATTTT. Its translation is CASRTSGGAPDTQYF.

This sequence joins TRBV24-1 and TRBJ2-2, with a tentative D call TRBD2 (6 bases). Trimming stripped 7 bases from V and 6 bases from J, with 14 bases between. Germline assignment: CDR1 KGHDR and CDR2 SFDVKD. This CDR3 spans 14 amino acids. CDR3 in amino acids: CATRNSGSSGELFF. CDR3 in DNA: TGTGCCACCAGGAACAGCGGGTCATCCGGGGAGCTGTTTTTT.

The rearrangement joins TRBV19 to TRBJ2-5, with a tentative D call TRBD1 (5 bases). This CDR3 region has 14 residues. The germline V and J ends were trimmed by 6 bases and 5 bases, with 16 bases remaining between them. Germline values: CDR1 LNHDA, CDR2 SQIVND (reference sequence). The CDR3 here is CASSSPGFMETQYF. The CDR3 region has the DNA TGTGCCAGTAGCTCGCCAGGGTTCATGGAGACCCAGTACTTC. Looking up the rest from reference TRBV19 and TRBJ2-5 gives the full variable domain: DGGITQSPKYLFRKEGQNVTLSCEQNLNHDAMYWYRQDPGQGLRLIYYSQIVNDFQKGDIAEGYSVSREKKESFPLTVTSAQKNPTAFYLCASSSPGFMETQYFGPGTRLLVL.

The chain employs TRBV19 and TRBJ1-6; D is perhaps TRBD1 (5 bases). Trimming pared 6 bases from V and 6 bases from J, leaving 9 bases between. The CDR3 has 13 amino acids. Germline lookup yields CDR1 LNHDA and CDR2 SQIVND (reference sequence). CDR3 DNA: TGTGCCAGTAGCCTGGGGGGTAATTCACCCCTCCACTTT. Its translation is CASSLGGNSPLHF.